Following are 3 T cell receptor beta chains from one sample sequenced in a study of shared clonotypes between healthy human individuals. The assay was immunoSEQ multiplex PCR, and TCRdb's table has in-frame clones only and misses some. The sample has about 1.1 million clones, approximately 75% seen once. The sequencing sample was made of memory CD4+ T cells from PBMCs. Subset denoted: CD45RA-negative fraction. The origin of the receptors is a man between 18 and 29 years old in good health. Some clones in this sample may be carry-over from other donors' samples.

The V and J genes are TRBV10-3 and TRBJ2-2, with unresolved D. Germline assignment: CDR1 ENHRY and CDR2 SYGVKD. This CDR3 has 13 amino acids. The ends were cut back, 6 bases at V and 6 bases at J, with 11 bases in the middle. In DNA, the CDR3 is TGTGCCATCAGGGTCCGGGCGGCCGGGGAGCTGTTTTTT. Translating it yields CAIRVRAAGELFF.

J is TRBJ2-1 and V is TRBV10-3; D might be TRBD2 (5 bases). The CDR3 is made up of 15 amino acids. Germline assignment: CDR1 ENHRY and CDR2 SYGVKD. Trimming shortened V by 10 bases and J by 2 bases, and 18 bases separated the two germline ends. This CDR3 reads CATYNPRAPYNEQFF. CDR3 in DNA: TGTGCCACCTATAATCCGCGGGCACCCTACAATGAGCAGTTCTTC.

The chain combines TRBV27 with TRBJ2-2, with no clear D. The CDR3 is 14 residues long. The ends were cut back, 6 bases at V and 5 bases at J, with 13 bases in the middle. The V gene's germline CDR1 is MNHEY and CDR2 SMNVEV (reference sequence). The CDR3 region has the DNA TGTGCCAGCAGGACGGCCCCAATGACCGGGGAGCTGTTTTTT. Translation gives CASRTAPMTGELFF.